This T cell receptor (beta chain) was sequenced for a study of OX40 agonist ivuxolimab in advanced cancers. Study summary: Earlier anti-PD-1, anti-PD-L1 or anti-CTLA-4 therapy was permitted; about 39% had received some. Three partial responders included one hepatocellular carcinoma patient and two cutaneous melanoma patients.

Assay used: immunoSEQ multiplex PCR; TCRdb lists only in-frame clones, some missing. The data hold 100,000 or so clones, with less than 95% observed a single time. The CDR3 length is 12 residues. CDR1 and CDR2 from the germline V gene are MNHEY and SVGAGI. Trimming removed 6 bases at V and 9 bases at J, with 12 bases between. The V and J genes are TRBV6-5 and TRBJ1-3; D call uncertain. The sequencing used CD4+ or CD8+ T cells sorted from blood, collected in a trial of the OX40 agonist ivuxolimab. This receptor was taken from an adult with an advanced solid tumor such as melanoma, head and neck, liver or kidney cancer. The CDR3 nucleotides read TGTGCCAGCAGACGAAGCGAGGGCACCATATATTTT. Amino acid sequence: CASRRSEGTIYF.